This T cell receptor beta chain is from a study of blood T cell repertoires in COVID-19. On the study more broadly: From T cells, B-cell-depleted T cells, or PBMCs came the material, which was cDNA or gDNA.

Source study methods: Reference gene primers were amplified, and this amplification served to estimate nucleated cell counts. The table came from immunoSEQ multiplex PCR; TCRdb's copy has only in-frame clones and leaves some out. D and trimming come from the DNA, and the V and J calls and clone size come from that table. The sample includes about 370,000 clones, more than 70% seen only once; the top ten take around 3%. While infection was still active, Seattle patients were enrolled and then followed longitudinally. The TCR originated in a woman in her thirties with COVID-19, enrolled during active disease. The sample comprised peripheral blood.

Written as DNA, the CDR3 is TGTGCCAGTAGTGTCAGGGGGGCGGTGAATGAAAAACTGTTTTTT. Translating gives CASSVRGAVNEKLFF. V gene TRBV19 combines with J gene TRBJ1-4; 7 bases agree with TRBD1. V was pared by 5 bases and J by 5 bases, with 8 bases of the junction left unmatched. Germline V gives CDR1 LNHDA, CDR2 SQIVND (reference sequence). The CDR3 totals 15 residues.